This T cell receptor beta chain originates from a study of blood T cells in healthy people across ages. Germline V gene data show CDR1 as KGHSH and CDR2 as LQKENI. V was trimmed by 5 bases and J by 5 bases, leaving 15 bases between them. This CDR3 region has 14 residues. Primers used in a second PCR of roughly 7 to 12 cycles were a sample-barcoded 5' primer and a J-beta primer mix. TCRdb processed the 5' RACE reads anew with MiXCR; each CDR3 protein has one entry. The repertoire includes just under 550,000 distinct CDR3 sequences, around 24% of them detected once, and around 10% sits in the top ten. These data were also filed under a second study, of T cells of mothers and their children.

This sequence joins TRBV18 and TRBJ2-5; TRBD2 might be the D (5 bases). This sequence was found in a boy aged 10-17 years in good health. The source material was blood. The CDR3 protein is CASSDRTGYETQYF. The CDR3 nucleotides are TGTGCCAGCTCAGACCGAACGGGGTACGAGACCCAGTACTTC.